This TCR beta chain was sequenced during a study of T-cell memory formation after mild COVID-19. TCRdb redid the calling of the 5' RACE reads with MiXCR, one entry per CDR3 protein. The table has 350,000 to 500,000 distinct CDR3 sequences, roughly 17% seen once. Comments on this clonotype: One end of the junction varies from germline; a read error may be responsible.

The CDR3 loop spans 13 amino acids. Germline-derived CDR1 and CDR2 are SSHAT and FNYEAQ (reference sequence). The chain employs TRBV7-7 and TRBJ1-1, with D possibly being TRBD1 (5 bases). Material for sequencing was PBMCs or a T cell subset sorted from them (not recorded which). The origin of this receptor is a man between 18 and 29 years old who had mild COVID-19 (a few samples of this study predate the infection). Cell type and time point are not known. The CDR3 DNA reads TGTGCTAGCAGCGGAGGGACGGACCGGGAAGCTTTCTTT. This sequence encodes CASSGGTDREAFF.